The 31 T cell receptor beta chains presented below share a single source sample, sequenced in a study of response to subunit inactivated influenza vaccine. TCRdb analysed the RT-PCR reads with MiXCR anew, one entry per CDR3 protein. Of about 170,000 distinct CDR3 sequences listed, approximately 12% are singletons. These data also formed part of another study, on T cells expressing NK-cell markers. From that report: Synthesis of TCR beta cDNA relied on 5'RACE template switching carrying UMIs.

The sequencing here drew on CD8+ T cells sorted from PBMCs, taken less than 13 days after vaccination. These receptors all stem from a man aged 50 to 60 who received an inactivated influenza vaccine.

This clonotype was picked up many times. The V call is TRBV24-1, the J call TRBJ2-7, with a weak D call TRBD1 (7 bases). Per germline, CDR1 KGHDR and CDR2 SFDVKD. Between the trimmed V and J ends, which lost 4 bases and 3 bases, there was a span of 18 bases. The CDR3 is 16 amino acids. CDR3 nucleotides: TGTGCCACCAGTGAAGTTCAACAGGGGACTCACTACGAGCAGTACTTC. This encodes CATSEVQQGTHYEQYF.

V usage is TRBV7-9 and J usage is TRBJ2-5; 7 nucleotides align to TRBD2. V was pared by 4 bases and J by 5 bases, with 7 bases of the junction left unmatched. This CDR3 has 14 amino acids. Germline V gives CDR1 SEHNR, CDR2 FQNEAQ (reference sequence). The CDR3 is CASSWGAGVETQYF. The CDR3, as DNA: TGTGCCAGCAGCTGGGGCGCGGGGGTGGAGACCCAGTACTTC.

This clonotype was detected a few times. The chain carries TRBV6-5 and TRBJ2-2, with D unresolved. Germline lookup yields CDR1 MNHEY and CDR2 SVGAGI. V was clipped by 4 bases and J by 0 bases, with 6 bases between them. The CDR3 sequence is 14 residues long. In nucleotides, the CDR3 is TGTGCCAGCAGTTTTTCCTCGAACACCGGGGAGCTGTTTTTT. This gives the protein CASSFSSNTGELFF.

This chain joins TRBV6-1 and TRBJ2-5; 11 bases map to TRBD2. V lost 6 bases to trimming and J lost 0 bases; unmatched junction nucleotides: 6. The CDR3 is 16 residues long. Germline loops: CDR1 MNHNS, CDR2 SASEGT. The CDR3: CASREPGLADQETQYF. The CDR3 bases are TGTGCCAGCAGGGAGCCGGGACTAGCGGACCAAGAGACCCAGTACTTC.

This clonotype was detected ten times or more. The genes are TRBV4-2 and TRBJ1-3; D is perhaps TRBD1 (6 bases). This CDR3 comprises 16 residues. The V end lost 4 bases, the J end lost 1 base, and 14 bases lay between the germline ends. From germline, CDR1 is LGHNA and CDR2 YNFKEQ. The CDR3 nucleotides are TGTGCCAGCAGCCCCTGGACAGAGGGTTCTGGAAACACCATATATTTT. It is translated as CASSPWTEGSGNTIYF.

V gene TRBV4-3 combines with J gene TRBJ2-7; the D is unclear. In germline, CDR1 is LGHNA, CDR2 YSLEER. V gave up 0 bases and J gave up 0 bases, with 6 bases separating them. The CDR3 runs to 14 residues. CDR3 nucleotides: TGCGCCAGCAGCCAAGATCACGGCTCCTACGAGCAGTACTTC. Protein product: CASSQDHGSYEQYF.

Regarding this clonotype: Germline and junction disagree at one end, which may indicate a read error. The chain recombines TRBV4-1 with TRBJ2-1; D remains ambiguous. The CDR3 has 16 residues. Germline V gene lookup returns CDR1 MGHRA and CDR2 YSYEKL. CDR3 loop: CTSSQVMRSSYNEQFF. In nucleotides, the CDR3 is TGCACCAGCAGCCAAGTAATGAGGAGCTCCTACAATGAGCAGTTCTTC.

The J gene is TRBJ1-1, the V gene TRBV5-1; a possible D gene is TRBD1 (6 bases). The CDR3 has 14 residues. CDR1 SGHRS and CDR2 YFSETQ come from the germline V gene. The V and J ends lost 3 bases and 6 bases respectively, with 15 bases between them. The CDR3 spells CASSSGTTVAEAFF. CDR3 nucleotides: TGCGCCAGCAGCTCCGGGACAACGGTCGCTGAAGCTTTCTTT.

The J gene is TRBJ1-1, the V gene TRBV6-5, with a weak D call TRBD1 (6 bases). This CDR3 is built from 12 residues. Trimming removed 2 bases at V and 7 bases at J, with 8 bases between. Germline V lookup: CDR1 MNHEY, CDR2 SVGAGI. CDR3 in amino acids: CASSYGRGEAFF. Written as DNA, the CDR3 is TGTGCCAGCAGTTACGGCAGGGGTGAAGCTTTCTTT.

This clonotype was observed a handful of times. The chain links TRBV6-5 to TRBJ2-7; D could derive from TRBD1 or TRBD2 (6 bases each). The CDR3 extends over 13 amino acids. Germline CDR1 is MNHEY and CDR2 is SVGAGI. The ends were cut back, 6 bases at V and 7 bases at J, with 16 bases in the middle. CDR3 in amino acids: CASSYGGGSEQYF. The CDR3 DNA is TGTGCCAGCAGCTACGGAGGGGGAAGTGAGCAGTACTTC.

This clonotype was seen ten or more times. This chain uses TRBV29-1 with TRBJ2-2, with 10 bases matching TRBD2. The CDR3 has 13 residues. V lost 6 bases and J lost 7; bases outside the gene matches: 5. CDR1 is SQVTM and CDR2 is ANQGSEA in the germline V gene. CDR3 residues: CSVSGGVGGELFF. Written as DNA, the CDR3 is TGCAGCGTCAGCGGGGGGGTCGGCGGGGAGCTGTTTTTT.

In its sample, this clonotype was seen a few times. The chain couples TRBV30 to TRBJ1-5, with a tentative D call TRBD1 (6 bases). Germline loops: CDR1 GTSNPN, CDR2 SVGIG (reference sequence). The V gene lost 2 bases and the J gene lost 2 bases, with 13 bases spanning the gap. This CDR3 has 15 amino acids. The CDR3 DNA sequence: TGTGCCTGGAGTACAAAGCCAGGGGGCAATCAGCCCCAGCATTTT. This codes for CAWSTKPGGNQPQHF.

At least ten counts were recorded for this clonotype. J is TRBJ2-2 and V is TRBV24-1; the D is unclear. V gave up 10 bases and J gave up 2 bases, with 16 bases separating them. This CDR3 is 15 amino acids long. Germline V gene sequence: CDR1 KGHDR, CDR2 SFDVKD. CDR3 DNA: TGTGCCACGATGGCCCCCCACGGAAACACCGGGGAGCTGTTTTTT. Translation: CATMAPHGNTGELFF.

This chain connects TRBV7-6 to TRBJ2-1; 10 bases map to TRBD2. CDR3 size: 16 residues. V was clipped by 1 base and J by 7 bases; unmatched bases: 7. Germline CDR1 is SGHVS and CDR2 is FNYEAQ. Here the CDR3 reads CASSLVLAGGPNEQFF. DNA of the CDR3: TGTGCCAGCAGCTTAGTTTTAGCGGGAGGCCCAAATGAGCAGTTCTTC.

This clonotype was found many times. The rearrangement links TRBV25-1 to TRBJ2-7; 8 nucleotides match TRBD1. CDR1 is MGHDK and CDR2 is SYGVNS in the germline V gene. J gave up 6 bases and V 6 bases, and 10 bases lay outside the gene matches. The CDR3 is made up of 14 amino acids. This CDR3 is CASRTGGAASEQYF. Here the CDR3 DNA reads TGTGCCAGCAGAACAGGGGGAGCCGCCTCCGAGCAGTACTTC.

The chain combines TRBV20-1 with TRBJ2-3; D is possibly TRBD1 (7 bases). The germline V gene has CDR1 DFQATT and CDR2 SNEGSKA (reference sequence). Trimming took off 1 base at V and 5 bases at J, with 22 bases between the two ends. The CDR3 length is 17 residues. The CDR3 spells CSARGFQAEGAIDTQYF. The CDR3 coding sequence is TGCAGTGCTAGAGGATTTCAGGCGGAGGGGGCCATAGATACGCAGTATTTT.

This clonotype was detected many times. The CDR3 coding sequence is TGTGCCAGCAGGCTCCCGGAAGGACAGGGAGCGAACACCGGGGAGCTGTTTTTT. It is translated as CASRLPEGQGANTGELFF. The chain uses TRBV6-5 and TRBJ2-2; 8 nucleotides match TRBD1. The germline V gene encodes CDR1 MNHEY and CDR2 SVGAGI. V lost 6 bases and J lost 0; bases outside the gene matches: 12. This CDR3 has 18 residues.

This clonotype was counted at least ten times. The V and J genes are TRBV3-1 and TRBJ2-1; a possible D gene is TRBD2 (6 bases). V was cut by 2 bases and J by 1 base, with 9 bases left in between. The length of the CDR3 is 15 residues. Germline V gene sequence: CDR1 LGHDT, CDR2 YNNKEL (reference sequence). DNA for the CDR3: TGTGCCAGCAGCCAACTAGCGTTTTCCTACAATGAGCAGTTCTTC. It translates to CASSQLAFSYNEQFF.

The table lists this clonotype with many counts. The chain uses TRBV20-1 and TRBJ2-7, with TRBD2 matching 10 bases. CDR1 and CDR2 (germline): DFQATT, SNEGSKA (reference sequence). V lost 0 bases to trimming and J lost 3 bases; unmatched junction nucleotides: 5. This CDR3 spans 15 amino acids. The CDR3 loop reads CSARDLAGDLYEQYF. CDR3 sequence (DNA): TGCAGTGCTAGAGATCTAGCGGGAGATCTCTACGAGCAGTACTTC.

V is TRBV12-3 or TRBV12-4 and J is TRBJ1-2, with TRBD1 matching 9 bases. The ends lost 10 bases at V and 7 bases at J; junction bases unmatched: 4. The CDR3 length is 11 residues. The CDR3 loop is CAIQGAGGYTF. DNA for the CDR3: TGTGCCATACAGGGGGCCGGTGGCTACACCTTC.

V is TRBV6-2 or TRBV6-3 and J is TRBJ2-7; TRBD1 matches at 12 bases. Germline loops: CDR1 MNHEY, CDR2 SVGEGT. The V segment lost 5 bases and the J segment 3 bases; nucleotides outside the gene matches: 8. The length of the CDR3 is 16 residues. CDR3 sequence reads: CASSPAGTGGVYEQYF. DNA of the CDR3: TGTGCCAGCAGTCCCGCCGGGACAGGGGGCGTCTACGAGCAGTACTTC.

This clonotype was picked up a small number of times. The chain links TRBV14 to TRBJ2-1, with 11 bases matching TRBD2. Trimming took 5 bases from V and 3 from J; bases not matched to a gene: 6. The CDR3 sequence is 16 residues long. Germline CDR1 SGHDN, CDR2 FVKESK. The CDR3 DNA sequence: TGTGCCAGCAGCGTAGGGACTAGCGGAGTCTACAATGAGCAGTTCTTC. As protein: CASSVGTSGVYNEQFF.

This clonotype was detected only a few times. The chain combines TRBV29-1 with TRBJ2-1; the match to TRBD2 covers 8 bases. Germline trimming cut 6 bases from V and 8 bases from J; bases unmatched to any gene: 18. CDR1 and CDR2 (germline): SQVTM, ANQGSEA. This CDR3 is 16 amino acids long. The chain's CDR3 is CSVKGGTGGLPDEQFF. Written as DNA, the CDR3 is TGCAGCGTCAAAGGCGGGACGGGAGGGCTACCCGATGAGCAGTTCTTC.

This sequence joins TRBV7-9 and TRBJ2-1; D possibly uses TRBD1 or TRBD2 (5 bases each). V lost 1 base and J 2 bases, leaving 9 bases between the germline ends. Germline V gene data show CDR1 as SEHNR and CDR2 as FQNEAQ (reference sequence). The CDR3 totals 15 residues. The CDR3 protein is CASSLDGAPYNEQFF. CDR3 in DNA: TGTGCCAGCAGCTTAGACGGGGCCCCCTACAATGAGCAGTTCTTC.

The chain employs TRBV2 and TRBJ2-1, with a possible D match to TRBD2 (6 bases). The V and J ends lost 10 bases and 7 bases respectively, with 35 bases between them. The CDR3 length is 19 residues. CDR1 and CDR2 (germline): SNHLY, FYNNEI. In nucleotides, the CDR3 is TGTGCCACATCTTGGGGGGTTCTGACTCGACGGGAAGGATTAAATGAGCAGTTCTTC. It encodes CATSWGVLTRREGLNEQFF.

About this clonotype: This could be a read error, since a much larger clone is one nucleotide away. The chain has TRBV11-2 and TRBJ2-5; D gene ambiguous. Germline CDR1 SGHAT, CDR2 FQNNGV. V lost 6 bases to trimming and J lost 4 bases, with 15 bases between them. CDR3 length: 14 residues. This chain's CDR3 is CASRFPGLAETQYF. The CDR3 region has the DNA TGTGCCAGCAGGTTTCCCGGGTTGGCAGAGACCCAGTACTTC.

A few counts support this clonotype. The rearrangement uses TRBV6-1 and TRBJ2-7; 10 nucleotides align to TRBD2. The CDR3 extends over 15 amino acids. In germline, CDR1 is MNHNS, CDR2 SASEGT. The trim removed 1 base at V and 3 bases at J, leaving 3 bases unmatched. CDR3 coding DNA: TGTGCCAGCAGTGAAGGGACTAGCGGCTACTACGAGCAGTACTTC. Translated: CASSEGTSGYYEQYF.

This chain uses TRBV4-2 with TRBJ2-7; 7 bases line up with TRBD1. CDR3 length equals 16 residues. V lost 0 bases, J lost 3 bases, and 8 bases stayed unmatched. In germline, CDR1 is LGHNA, CDR2 YNFKEQ. The CDR3 is CASSQELGTENYEQYF. CDR3 bases: TGTGCCAGCAGCCAAGAACTGGGGACAGAGAACTACGAGCAGTACTTC.

The gene calls are TRBV9 and TRBJ1-1; weak D call: TRBD1 (5 bases). The length of the CDR3 is 15 residues. Germline V CDR1 and CDR2: SGDLS, YYNGEE. Trimming took off 0 bases at V and 1 base at J, with 10 bases between the two ends. This CDR3 reads CASSVGSGWNTEAFF. The CDR3 DNA reads as TGTGCCAGCAGCGTAGGATCAGGGTGGAACACTGAAGCTTTCTTT.

This clonotype was counted a few times. The chain joins TRBV4-2 to TRBJ1-5; D is possibly TRBD1 (5 bases). Trimming left V 2 bases short and J 2 bases short, with 10 bases between. Germline V gene data show CDR1 as LGHNA and CDR2 as YNFKEQ. CDR3 length: 15 amino acids. CDR3: CASSQWAGGNQPQHF. The CDR3 nucleotides are TGTGCCAGCAGCCAATGGGCGGGGGGCAATCAGCCCCAGCATTTT.

In its sample, this clonotype was seen many times. V gene TRBV12-3 or TRBV12-4 combines with J gene TRBJ2-2, with 8 bases fitting TRBD2. This CDR3 is 15 amino acids long. J was trimmed by 5 bases and V by 2 bases; bases with no gene match: 4. CDR3 amino acids: CASSLPVAGTGELFF. CDR3 nucleotide sequence: TGTGCCAGCAGTTTACCGGTAGCGGGGACCGGGGAGCTGTTTTTT.